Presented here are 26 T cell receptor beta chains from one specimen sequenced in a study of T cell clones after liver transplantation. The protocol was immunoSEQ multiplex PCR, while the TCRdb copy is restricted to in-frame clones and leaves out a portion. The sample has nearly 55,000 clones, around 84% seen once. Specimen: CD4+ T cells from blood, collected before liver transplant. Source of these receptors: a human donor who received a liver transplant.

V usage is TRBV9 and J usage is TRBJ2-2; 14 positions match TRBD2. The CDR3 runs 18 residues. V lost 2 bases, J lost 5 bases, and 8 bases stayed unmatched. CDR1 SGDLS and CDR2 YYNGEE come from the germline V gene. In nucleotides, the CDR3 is TGTGCCAGCAGCGTTGGGGGACTAGCGGGAGATCGGACCGGGGAGCTGTTTTTT. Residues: CASSVGGLAGDRTGELFF.

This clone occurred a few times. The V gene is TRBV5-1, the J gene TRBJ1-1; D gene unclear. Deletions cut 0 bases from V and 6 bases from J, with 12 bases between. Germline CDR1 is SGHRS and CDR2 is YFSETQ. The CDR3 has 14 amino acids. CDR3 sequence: CASSLGGKSAEAFF. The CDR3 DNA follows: TGCGCCAGCAGCTTGGGCGGGAAGAGCGCTGAAGCTTTCTTT.

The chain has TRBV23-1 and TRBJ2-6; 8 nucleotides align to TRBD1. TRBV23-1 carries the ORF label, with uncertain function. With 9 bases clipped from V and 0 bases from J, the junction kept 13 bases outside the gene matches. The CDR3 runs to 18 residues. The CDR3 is CARATASGGRSGANVLTF. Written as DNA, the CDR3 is TGCGCCAGGGCCACGGCATCAGGGGGCCGCTCTGGGGCCAACGTCCTGACTTTC.

As DNA, the CDR3 is TGTGCCAGCAGCGTAGAGGGGCTGGCAGATACGCAGTATTTT. This translates into CASSVEGLADTQYF. The chain uses TRBV9 and TRBJ2-3; D might be TRBD1 (5 bases). The CDR3 sequence is 14 residues long. The germline gives CDR1 SGDLS, CDR2 YYNGEE. V was pared by 0 bases and J by 4 bases, with 9 bases between. Together with reference TRBV9 and TRBJ2-3, the CDR3 gives the full variable domain: DSGVTQTPKHLITATGQRVTLRCSPRSGDLSVYWYQQSLDQGLQFLIQYYNGEERAKGNILERFSAQQFPDLHSELNLSSLELGDSALYFCASSVEGLADTQYFGPGTRLTVL.

The CDR3 DNA reads TGTGCCAGCAGCTTCTTCAAACCGGGGGCCTACGAGCAGTACTTC. This gives the protein CASSFFKPGAYEQYF. V and J are TRBV7-9 and TRBJ2-7; perhaps TRBD2 as D (6 bases). This CDR3 region has 15 residues. Trimming shortened V by 3 bases and J by 2 bases, and 14 bases separated the two germline ends. Germline V gene sequence: CDR1 SEHNR, CDR2 FQNEAQ (reference sequence).

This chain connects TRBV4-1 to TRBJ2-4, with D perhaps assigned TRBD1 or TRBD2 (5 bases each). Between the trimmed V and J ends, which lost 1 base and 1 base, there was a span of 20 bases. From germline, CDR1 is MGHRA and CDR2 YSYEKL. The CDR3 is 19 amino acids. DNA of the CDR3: TGCGCCAGCAGCCAAGGCCCCGGAGGACAACCGGGGGCCAAAAACATTCAGTACTTC. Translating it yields CASSQGPGGQPGAKNIQYF.

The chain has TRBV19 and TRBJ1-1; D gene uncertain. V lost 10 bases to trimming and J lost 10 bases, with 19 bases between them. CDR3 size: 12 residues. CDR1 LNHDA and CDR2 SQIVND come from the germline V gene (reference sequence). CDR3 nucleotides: TGTGCCACTACAGCCACCGGAACCTCAGCTTTCTTT. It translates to CATTATGTSAFF.

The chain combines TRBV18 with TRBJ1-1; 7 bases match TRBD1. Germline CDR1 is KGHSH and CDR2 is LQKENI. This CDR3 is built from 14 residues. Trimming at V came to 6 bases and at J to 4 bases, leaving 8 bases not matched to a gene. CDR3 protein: CASSVRGEGTEAFF. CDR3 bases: TGTGCCAGCTCGGTCAGGGGGGAGGGCACTGAAGCTTTCTTT.

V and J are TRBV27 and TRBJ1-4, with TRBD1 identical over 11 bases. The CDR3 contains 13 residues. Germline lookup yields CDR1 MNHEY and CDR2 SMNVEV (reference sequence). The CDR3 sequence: CAVRDRGGEKLFF. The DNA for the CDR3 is TGTGCAGTCAGGGACAGGGGGGGTGAAAAACTGTTTTTT.

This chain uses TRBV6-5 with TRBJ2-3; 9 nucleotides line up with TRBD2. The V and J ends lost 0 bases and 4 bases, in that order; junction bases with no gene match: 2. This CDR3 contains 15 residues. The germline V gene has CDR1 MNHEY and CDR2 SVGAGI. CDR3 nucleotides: TGTGCCAGCAGTTACTCAGCGGGGGGATCAGATACGCAGTATTTT. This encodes CASSYSAGGSDTQYF.

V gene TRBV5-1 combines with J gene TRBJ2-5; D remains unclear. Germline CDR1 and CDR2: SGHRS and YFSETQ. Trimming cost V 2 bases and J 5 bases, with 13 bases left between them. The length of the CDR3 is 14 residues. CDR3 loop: CASSFGRITETQYF. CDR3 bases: TGCGCCAGCAGCTTTGGAAGGATAACGGAGACCCAGTACTTC.

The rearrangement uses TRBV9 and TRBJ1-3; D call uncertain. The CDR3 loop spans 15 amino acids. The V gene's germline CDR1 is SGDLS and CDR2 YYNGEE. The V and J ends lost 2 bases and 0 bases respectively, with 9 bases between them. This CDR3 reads CASSVRADSGNTIYF. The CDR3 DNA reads TGTGCCAGCAGCGTTCGGGCTGACTCTGGAAACACCATATATTTT. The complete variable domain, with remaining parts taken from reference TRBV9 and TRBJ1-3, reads DSGVTQTPKHLITATGQRVTLRCSPRSGDLSVYWYQQSLDQGLQFLIQYYNGEERAKGNILERFSAQQFPDLHSELNLSSLELGDSALYFCASSVRADSGNTIYFGEGSWLTVV.

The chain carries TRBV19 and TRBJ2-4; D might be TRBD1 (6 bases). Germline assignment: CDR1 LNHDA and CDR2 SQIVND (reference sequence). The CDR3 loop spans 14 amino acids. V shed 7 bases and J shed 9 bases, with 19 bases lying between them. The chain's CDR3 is CASKGQTTVSIQYF. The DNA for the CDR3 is TGTGCCAGTAAGGGACAAACCACCGTTAGCATTCAGTACTTC.

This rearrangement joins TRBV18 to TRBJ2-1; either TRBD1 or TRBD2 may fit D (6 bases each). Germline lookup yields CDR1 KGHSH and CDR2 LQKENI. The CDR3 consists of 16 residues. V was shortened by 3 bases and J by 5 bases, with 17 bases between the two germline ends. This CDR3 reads CASSPRTRGGNNEQFF. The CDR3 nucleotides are TGTGCCAGCTCACCCCGGACGAGAGGGGGGAACAATGAGCAGTTCTTC.

CDR3 bases: TGTGCCAGCAGTGAGGACAGGGGCTATGGCTACACCTTC. This sequence encodes CASSEDRGYGYTF. V is TRBV6-4 and J is TRBJ1-2; 9 nucleotides match TRBD1. Germline V CDR1 and CDR2: MRHNA, SNTAGT. CDR3 length: 13 amino acids. Germline trimming cut 3 bases from V and 4 bases from J; bases unmatched to any gene: 0.

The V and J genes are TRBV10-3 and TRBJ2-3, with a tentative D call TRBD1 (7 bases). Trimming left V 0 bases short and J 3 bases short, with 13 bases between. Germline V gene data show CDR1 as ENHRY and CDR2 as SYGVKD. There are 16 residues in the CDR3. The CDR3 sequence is CAISESAGGRTDTQYF. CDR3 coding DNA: TGTGCCATCAGTGAGTCGGCAGGGGGGCGGACAGATACGCAGTATTTT.

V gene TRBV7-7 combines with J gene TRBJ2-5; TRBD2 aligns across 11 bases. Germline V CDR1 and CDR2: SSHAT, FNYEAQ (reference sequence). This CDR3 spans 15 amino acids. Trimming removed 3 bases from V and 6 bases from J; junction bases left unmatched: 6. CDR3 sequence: CASSFSSGGLKTQYF. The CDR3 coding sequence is TGTGCCAGCAGCTTTTCTAGCGGGGGGTTAAAGACCCAGTACTTC. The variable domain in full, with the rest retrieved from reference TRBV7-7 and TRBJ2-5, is GAGVSQSPRYKVTKRGQDVTLRCDPISSHATLYWYQQALGQGPEFLTYFNYEAQPDKSGLPSDRFSAERPEGSISTLTIQRTEQRDSAMYRCASSFSSGGLKTQYFGPGTRLLVL.

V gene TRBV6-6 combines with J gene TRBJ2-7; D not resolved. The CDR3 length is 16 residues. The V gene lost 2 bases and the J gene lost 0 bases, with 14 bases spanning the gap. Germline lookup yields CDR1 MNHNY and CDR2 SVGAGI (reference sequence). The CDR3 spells CASSYPLSVPSYEQYF. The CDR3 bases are TGTGCCAGCAGTTACCCCTTGAGTGTTCCCTCCTACGAGCAGTACTTC.

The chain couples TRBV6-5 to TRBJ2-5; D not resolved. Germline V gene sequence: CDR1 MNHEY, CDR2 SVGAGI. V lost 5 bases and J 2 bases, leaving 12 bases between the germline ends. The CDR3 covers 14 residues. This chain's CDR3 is CASSLPRGQETQYF. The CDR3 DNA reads TGTGCCAGCAGTCTCCCCCGCGGTCAAGAGACCCAGTACTTC.

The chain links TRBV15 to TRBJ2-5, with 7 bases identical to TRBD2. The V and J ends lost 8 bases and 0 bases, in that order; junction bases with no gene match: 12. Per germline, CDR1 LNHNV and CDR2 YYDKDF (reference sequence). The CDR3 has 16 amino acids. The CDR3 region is CATGVKDGRYQETQYF. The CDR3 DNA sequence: TGTGCCACCGGCGTCAAGGACGGGAGGTACCAAGAGACCCAGTACTTC.

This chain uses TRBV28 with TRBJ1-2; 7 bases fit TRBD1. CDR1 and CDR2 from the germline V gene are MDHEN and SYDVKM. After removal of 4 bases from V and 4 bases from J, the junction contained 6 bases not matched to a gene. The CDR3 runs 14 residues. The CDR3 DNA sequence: TGTGCCAGCAGTTCCACGGGACAGCTCTATGGCTACACCTTC. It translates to CASSSTGQLYGYTF.

The CDR3 nucleotides are TGTGCCAGGACTAGCGGGGGGGCCTGGGAGACCCAGTACTTC. Translated: CARTSGGAWETQYF. The chain combines TRBV10-3 with TRBJ2-5; 15 positions match TRBD2. Germline-derived CDR1 and CDR2 are ENHRY and SYGVKD. This CDR3 comprises 14 residues. J gave up 5 bases and V 10 bases, and 5 bases lay outside the gene matches.

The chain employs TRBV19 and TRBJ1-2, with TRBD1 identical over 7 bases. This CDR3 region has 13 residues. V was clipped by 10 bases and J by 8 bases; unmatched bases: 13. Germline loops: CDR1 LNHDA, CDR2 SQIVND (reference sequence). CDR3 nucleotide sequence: TGTGCCACATACGACAGGGCGGCAGAAGGCTACACCTTC. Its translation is CATYDRAAEGYTF.

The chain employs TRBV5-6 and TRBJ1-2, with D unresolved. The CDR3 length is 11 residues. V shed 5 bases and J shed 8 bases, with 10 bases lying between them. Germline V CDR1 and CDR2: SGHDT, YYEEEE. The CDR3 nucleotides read TGTGCCAGCAGTCACATATACGGCTACACCTTC. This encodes CASSHIYGYTF. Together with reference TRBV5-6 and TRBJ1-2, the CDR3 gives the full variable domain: DAGVTQSPTHLIKTRGQQVTLRCSPKSGHDTVSWYQQALGQGPQFIFQYYEEEERQRGNFPDRFSGHQFPNYSSELNVNALLLGDSALYLCASSHIYGYTFGSGTRLTVV.

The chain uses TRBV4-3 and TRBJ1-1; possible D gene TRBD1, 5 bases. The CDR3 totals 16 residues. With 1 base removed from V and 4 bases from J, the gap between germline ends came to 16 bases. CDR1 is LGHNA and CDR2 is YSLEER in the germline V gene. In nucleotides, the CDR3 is TGCGCCAGCAGCCAAGGGGGGACTTGGCTGAGCACTGAAGCTTTCTTT. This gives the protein CASSQGGTWLSTEAFF.

The CDR3 nucleotides are TGCGCCAGCAGCCAAGATCACTGGGTCAATGAGCAGTTCTTC. Its translation is CASSQDHWVNEQFF. The chain links TRBV4-1 to TRBJ2-1; D not resolved. CDR3 length: 14 amino acids. Germline loops: CDR1 MGHRA, CDR2 YSYEKL. Trimming removed 0 bases at V and 6 bases at J, with 9 bases between.